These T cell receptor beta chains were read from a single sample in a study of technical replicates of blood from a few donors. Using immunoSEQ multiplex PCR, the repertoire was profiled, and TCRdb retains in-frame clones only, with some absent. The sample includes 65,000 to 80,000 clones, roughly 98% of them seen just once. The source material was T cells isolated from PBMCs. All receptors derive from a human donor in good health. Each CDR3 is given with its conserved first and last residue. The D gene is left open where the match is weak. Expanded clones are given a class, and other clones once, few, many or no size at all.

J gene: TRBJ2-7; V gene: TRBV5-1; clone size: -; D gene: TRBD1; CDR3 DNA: TGCGCCAGCTCTGCCGTCTACAGGGGGAACGAGCAGTACTTC; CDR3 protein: CASSAVYRGNEQYF
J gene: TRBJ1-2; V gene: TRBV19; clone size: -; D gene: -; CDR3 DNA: TGTGCCAGTATAGGGGGAATCTATGGCTACACCTTC; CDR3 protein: CASIGGIYGYTF
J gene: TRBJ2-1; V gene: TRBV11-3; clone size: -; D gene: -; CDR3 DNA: TGTGCCAGCAGCTTAGGTAAGAGCGGGAATGAGCAGTTCTTC; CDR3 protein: CASSLGKSGNEQFF
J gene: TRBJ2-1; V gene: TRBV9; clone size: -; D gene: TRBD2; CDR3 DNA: TGTGCCAGCAGCGGATCTAGCGGGAGCGGTGAGCAGTTCTTC; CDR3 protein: CASSGSSGSGEQFF
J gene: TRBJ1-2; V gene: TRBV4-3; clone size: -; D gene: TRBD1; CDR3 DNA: TGCGCCAGCAGCCATTGGACAGGGAACTATGGCTACACCTTC; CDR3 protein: CASSHWTGNYGYTF
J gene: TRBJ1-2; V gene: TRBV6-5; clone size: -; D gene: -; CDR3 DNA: TGTGCCAGCAGTTACTCGCCAGGGCTTAATGGCTACACCTTC; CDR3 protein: CASSYSPGLNGYTF
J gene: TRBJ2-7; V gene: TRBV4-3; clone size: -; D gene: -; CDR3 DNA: TGCGCCAGCAGCGCCAGACTGAGCTCCTACGAGCAGTACTTC; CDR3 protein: CASSARLSSYEQYF
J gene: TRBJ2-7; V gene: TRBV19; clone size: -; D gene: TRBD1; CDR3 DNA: TGTGCCAGTAGTATCGGGACAGGGACCTACGAGCAGTACTTC; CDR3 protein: CASSIGTGTYEQYF
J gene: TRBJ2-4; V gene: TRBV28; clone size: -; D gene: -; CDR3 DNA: TGTGCCAGCAGGGGAACAGGTCTAGCCAAAAACATTCAGTACTTC; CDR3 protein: CASRGTGLAKNIQYF
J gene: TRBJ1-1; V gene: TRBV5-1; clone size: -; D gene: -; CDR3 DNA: TGCGCCAGCAACCCGGGAGGGGGTAATGAAGCTTTCTTT; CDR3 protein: CASNPGGGNEAFF
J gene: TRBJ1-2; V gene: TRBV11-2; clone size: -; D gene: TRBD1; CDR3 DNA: TGTGCCAGCAGCTTAGGGACAGGGGGCTTCTATGGCTACACCTTC; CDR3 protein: CASSLGTGGFYGYTF
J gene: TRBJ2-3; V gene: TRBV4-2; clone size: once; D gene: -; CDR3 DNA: TGTGCCAGCAGCCAAGATGAGGGCACAGATACGCAGTATTTT; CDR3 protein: CASSQDEGTDTQYF
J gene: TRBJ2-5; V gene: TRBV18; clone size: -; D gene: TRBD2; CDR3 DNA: TGTGCCAGCTCAGGGACTAGCGGGTTCCAAGAGACCCAGTACTTC; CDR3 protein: CASSGTSGFQETQYF
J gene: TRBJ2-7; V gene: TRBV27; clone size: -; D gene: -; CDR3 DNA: TGTGCCAGCAGTTGTCCATACGCAGGGTCCCACGAGCAGTACTTC; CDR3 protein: CASSCPYAGSHEQYF
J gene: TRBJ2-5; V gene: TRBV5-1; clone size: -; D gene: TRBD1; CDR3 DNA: TGCGCCAGAAGGATGGGGACAGGCCCTAAAGAGACCCAGTACTTC; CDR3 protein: CARRMGTGPKETQYF
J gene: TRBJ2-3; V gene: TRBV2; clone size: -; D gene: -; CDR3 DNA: TGTGCCAGCAGCTGGGATATTCACAGGGATACGCAGTATTTT; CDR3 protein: CASSWDIHRDTQYF
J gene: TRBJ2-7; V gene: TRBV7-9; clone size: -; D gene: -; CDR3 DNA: TGTGCCAGCAGCTTAGGAGTCTACGAGCAGTACTTC; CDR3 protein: CASSLGVYEQYF
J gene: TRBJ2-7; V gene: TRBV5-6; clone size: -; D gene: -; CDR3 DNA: TGTGCCAGCAGCTTGGCTAGCCCCTACGAGCAGTACTTC; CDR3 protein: CASSLASPYEQYF
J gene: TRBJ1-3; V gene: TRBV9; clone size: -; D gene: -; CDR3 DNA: TGTGCCAGCAGCGTAGGGGCAGCAGGAAACACCATATATTTT; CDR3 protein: CASSVGAAGNTIYF
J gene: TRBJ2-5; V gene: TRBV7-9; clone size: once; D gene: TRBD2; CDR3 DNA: TGTGCCAGCAGCTCATTGGGGGAGGGCCGACAAGAGACCCAGTACTTC; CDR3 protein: CASSSLGEGRQETQYF
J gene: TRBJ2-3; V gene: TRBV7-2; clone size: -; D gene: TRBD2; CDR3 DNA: TGTGCCAGCAGCCTAGCGGGAGGGGCCACAGATACGCAGTATTTT; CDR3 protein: CASSLAGGATDTQYF
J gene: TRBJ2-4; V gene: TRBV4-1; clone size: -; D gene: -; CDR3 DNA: TGCGCCAGCAGCCAAGAAGCCCAGGGAGCCAAAAACATTCAGTACTTC; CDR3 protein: CASSQEAQGAKNIQYF
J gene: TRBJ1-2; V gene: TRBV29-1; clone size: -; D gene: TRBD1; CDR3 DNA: TGCAGCGTCGTTACAGGGGGCATTAACTATGGCTACACCTTC; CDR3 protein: CSVVTGGINYGYTF
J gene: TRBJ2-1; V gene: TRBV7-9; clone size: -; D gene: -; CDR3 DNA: TGTGCCAGCAGCTTAGACATCGGGGGTATAGTCTTC; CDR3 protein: CASSLDIGGIVF
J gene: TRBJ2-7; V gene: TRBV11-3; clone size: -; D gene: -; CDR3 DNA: TGTGCCAGCAGCTTTGTTGCGGGTGACTCCTACGAGCAGTACTTC; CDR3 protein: CASSFVAGDSYEQYF
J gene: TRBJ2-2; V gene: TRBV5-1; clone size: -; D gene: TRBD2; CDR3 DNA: TGCGCCAGCAGCTCAGGACTAGCGGGATCCGGGAGTAGGGAGCTGTTTTTT; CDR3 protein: CASSSGLAGSGSRELFF
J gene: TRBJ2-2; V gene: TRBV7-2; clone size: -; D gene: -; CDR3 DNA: TGTGCCAGCACCCTACCCCGGACGGGGATTGGGTTCGGGACCGGGGAGCTGTTTTTT; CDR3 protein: CASTLPRTGIGFGTGELFF
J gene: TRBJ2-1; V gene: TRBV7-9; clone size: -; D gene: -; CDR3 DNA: TGTGCCAGCAGCTACATTACGCAGGTCTTC; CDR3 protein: CASSYITQVF